These T cell receptor beta chains were read from a single sample in a study of blood T cell repertoires in COVID-19. Sequencing was performed with immunoSEQ multiplex PCR; in TCRdb, only in-frame clones are kept and a portion is missing. The sample lists 71,000 or so clones, over 75% occurring once. Sequenced input: peripheral blood. The source of these receptors is a man aged 45 to 65 with acute or convalescent COVID-19. Both conserved end residues are part of each CDR3. The D gene is left open where the match is weak. Clone sizes are given selectively: once, few, many, or a class where the clone is expanded.

D: TRBD2; V: TRBV9; size: NA; J: TRBJ2-1; CDR3: CASSGKLAGIVNEQFF; DNA: TGTGCCAGCAGCGGCAAACTAGCGGGGATCGTAAATGAGCAGTTCTTC
D: NA; V: TRBV3-1/TRBV3-2; size: NA; J: TRBJ1-2; CDR3: CASSQGESPNYGYTF; DNA: TGTGCCAGCAGCCAAGGAGAGTCACCTAACTATGGCTACACCTTC
D: NA; V: TRBV7-3; size: NA; J: TRBJ2-1; CDR3: CASSFNSYNEQFF; DNA: TGTGCCAGCAGCTTCAACAGCTACAATGAGCAGTTCTTC
D: NA; V: TRBV14; size: NA; J: TRBJ1-1; CDR3: CASRQFMNTEAFF; DNA: TGTGCCAGTAGACAGTTCATGAACACTGAAGCTTTCTTT
D: TRBD1; V: TRBV7-2; size: NA; J: TRBJ1-2; CDR3: CASSLVGDRFGYTF; DNA: TGTGCCAGCAGCTTAGTAGGGGACAGATTTGGCTACACCTTC
D: NA; V: TRBV5-1; size: NA; J: TRBJ2-3; CDR3: CASSLAGIDTQYF; DNA: TGCGCCAGCAGCTTGGCGGGGATCGATACGCAGTATTTT
D: NA; V: TRBV10-3; size: NA; J: TRBJ1-5; CDR3: CAIGSQPQHF; DNA: TGTGCCATCGGTAGTCAGCCCCAGCATTTT
D: TRBD1; V: TRBV7-3; size: once; J: TRBJ2-1; CDR3: CASSRQGQGVGSDNEQFF; DNA: TGTGCCAGCAGCCGCCAGGGACAGGGGGTCGGGAGCGACAATGAGCAGTTCTTC
D: NA; V: TRBV12-5; size: few; J: TRBJ1-1; CDR3: CASGLSQGNTEAFF; DNA: TGTGCTAGTGGTTTGTCACAGGGGAACACTGAAGCTTTCTTT
D: TRBD1; V: TRBV6-2/TRBV6-3; size: NA; J: TRBJ2-5; CDR3: CASSRDRGRPGTVHF; DNA: TGTGCCAGCAGTCGCGACAGGGGCCGCCCGGGGACCGTGCACTTC
D: TRBD1; V: TRBV5-6; size: NA; J: TRBJ1-3; CDR3: CASSYIDRASSGNTIYF; DNA: TGTGCCAGCAGCTATATAGACAGGGCCTCCTCTGGAAACACCATATATTTT
D: NA; V: TRBV30; size: NA; J: TRBJ1-2; CDR3: CAWSIGGINYGYTF; DNA: TGTGCCTGGAGTATAGGCGGAATTAACTATGGCTACACCTTC
D: NA; V: TRBV7-2; size: NA; J: TRBJ2-1; CDR3: CASNLGPTSGYEQFF; DNA: TGTGCCAGCAACTTGGGGCCTACGTCCGGTTATGAGCAGTTCTTC
D: NA; V: TRBV4-2; size: once; J: TRBJ1-1; CDR3: CASSQATALNTEAFF; DNA: TGTGCCAGCAGCCAAGCCACAGCTCTGAACACTGAAGCTTTCTTT
D: NA; V: TRBV7-6; size: NA; J: TRBJ2-1; CDR3: CASSLQGLSLRNEQFF; DNA: TGTGCCAGCAGCCTTCAGGGTTTGAGTTTACGCAATGAGCAGTTCTTC
D: TRBD1; V: TRBV11-2; size: NA; J: TRBJ1-2; CDR3: CASSPRGGQGYSYTF; DNA: TGTGCCAGCAGCCCTAGAGGGGGACAGGGGTACAGCTACACCTTC
D: NA; V: TRBV4-2; size: NA; J: TRBJ1-1; CDR3: CASSQETGPETEAFF; DNA: TGTGCCAGCAGCCAAGAAACAGGGCCAGAGACTGAAGCTTTCTTT
D: NA; V: TRBV5-3; size: NA; J: TRBJ2-7; CDR3: CARSPASYEQYF; DNA: TGTGCCAGAAGCCCTGCCAGCTACGAGCAGTACTTC
D: TRBD1; V: TRBV6-5; size: NA; J: TRBJ2-1; CDR3: CASSYPTGGREQFF; DNA: TGTGCCAGCAGTTACCCTACAGGGGGTCGTGAGCAGTTCTTC
D: NA; V: TRBV25-1; size: NA; J: TRBJ1-5; CDR3: CASSDARNNQPQHF; DNA: TGTGCCAGCAGTGATGCCAGGAACAATCAGCCCCAGCATTTT
D: TRBD1; V: TRBV6-5; size: few; J: TRBJ1-5; CDR3: CASTGDGNQPQHF; DNA: TGTGCCAGTACAGGGGACGGCAATCAGCCCCAGCATTTT
D: TRBD1; V: TRBV27; size: NA; J: TRBJ2-7; CDR3: CASSLSQGALAYEQYF; DNA: TGTGCCAGCAGTTTATCGCAGGGGGCGCTGGCCTACGAGCAGTACTTC
D: TRBD1; V: TRBV4-3; size: NA; J: TRBJ1-5; CDR3: CASSLTGTGGDQPQHF; DNA: TGCGCCAGCAGCCTTACCGGGACAGGGGGCGACCAGCCCCAGCATTTT
D: NA; V: TRBV5-6; size: NA; J: TRBJ2-2; CDR3: CASSPSGAGELFF; DNA: TGTGCCAGCAGCCCCTCAGGTGCCGGGGAGCTGTTTTTT